The clone carrying this T cell receptor (beta chain) was seen more than once but under ten times. The CDR3 has 15 amino acids. Germline V gene lookup returns CDR1 PRHDT and CDR2 FYEKMQ (reference sequence). The V segment lost 0 bases and the J segment 7 bases; nucleotides outside the gene matches: 7. Authors' methods: Amplification with reference gene primers provided the estimates of nucleated cell counts. Measured with immunoSEQ multiplex PCR; TCRdb has only the in-frame clones, and not every one. The DNA was the basis for D and trimming; V, J and clone size are from that table. The data show 200,000 or so clones, 86% seen once. The sample originates from a study of blood T cell repertoires in COVID-19.

The sample consisted of PBMCs or T cells enriched from blood (not recorded which). The TCR sequence derives from a woman aged 40 to 50 with acute COVID-19. V usage is TRBV13 and J usage is TRBJ2-5; 8 nucleotides line up with TRBD1. The CDR3 reads CASSLGRTGLGTQYF. CDR3 sequence (DNA): TGTGCCAGCAGCTTAGGCAGGACAGGGTTGGGGACCCAGTACTTC.